One and the same sample provided the 27 T cell receptor beta chains below, sequenced in a study of CD8 T cells in Susac syndrome. Random hexamers were used to reverse transcribe the RNA input (roughly 0.5 to 1 ug). TCRdb re-analysed the immunoSEQ multiplex PCR reads in MiXCR, keeping a single row per CDR3 protein. The sample shows 140,000 to 150,000 distinct CDR3 sequences, approximately 96% of them seen only once. Sequences were obtained from CD4+ T cells from PBMCs. The origin of the receptors is a human donor with Susac syndrome.

This chain uses TRBV29-1 with TRBJ1-2; tentative D call: TRBD1 (6 bases). This CDR3 region has 11 residues. The germline V gene has CDR1 SQVTM and CDR2 ANQGSEA. V dropped 4 bases and J dropped 8 bases, with 11 bases sitting between them. The CDR3 reads CSVGGAEGYTF. The CDR3 DNA follows: TGCAGCGTTGGGGGGGCTGAAGGCTACACCTTC.

The V gene is TRBV4-1, the J gene TRBJ2-6; D may match TRBD1 or TRBD2 (5 bases each). Trimming took 4 bases from V and 1 from J, leaving 14 bases between them. This CDR3 region has 17 residues. CDR1 MGHRA and CDR2 YSYEKL come from the germline V gene. The DNA of the CDR3 is TGCGCCAGCAGCCCAGGGACGGCCTTATCTGGGGCCAACGTCCTGACTTTC. It yields the protein CASSPGTALSGANVLTF.

This chain connects TRBV20-1 to TRBJ2-5, with 11 bases aligning to TRBD2. This CDR3 contains 15 residues. Germline V lookup: CDR1 DFQATT, CDR2 SNEGSKA (reference sequence). V lost 5 bases, J lost 1 base, and 6 bases stayed unmatched. CDR3 protein: CSAPTSGRSQETQYF. DNA of the CDR3: TGCAGTGCTCCAACTAGCGGGAGAAGCCAAGAGACCCAGTACTTC.

The sample holds one count of this clonotype. The chain couples TRBV5-4 to TRBJ1-2; TRBD1 agrees at 8 bases. This CDR3 comprises 16 residues. V trimming: 0 bases; J trimming: 8 bases; junction bases outside the gene matches: 12. Germline V CDR1 and CDR2: SGHNT, YYREEE (reference sequence). Here the CDR3 reads CASSLARTGLMGGYTF. The CDR3 DNA reads TGTGCCAGCAGCTTGGCCAGGACAGGGCTAATGGGCGGCTACACCTTC.

V usage is TRBV10-3 and J usage is TRBJ1-1, with D possibly matching TRBD1 (6 bases). The CDR3 loop spans 14 amino acids. Germline V gene data show CDR1 as ENHRY and CDR2 as SYGVKD. The V end lost 4 bases, the J end lost 5 bases, and 14 bases lay between the germline ends. The CDR3 loop reads CAISGTGTRTEAFF. The CDR3 DNA reads TGTGCCATCAGTGGTACAGGGACGAGGACTGAAGCTTTCTTT.

This chain joins TRBV12-3 or TRBV12-4 and TRBJ1-1, with D possibly being TRBD1 (5 bases). This CDR3 has 12 residues. Deletions cut 10 bases from V and 6 bases from J, with 15 bases between. CDR3 loop: CATRVGAPEAFF. In DNA form, the CDR3 reads TGTGCCACCCGGGTCGGGGCGCCTGAAGCTTTCTTT.

The V and J genes are TRBV24-1 and TRBJ2-5; 10 bases fit TRBD2. CDR3 length: 14 amino acids. V was pared by 0 bases and J by 12 bases, with 6 bases of the junction left unmatched. Germline lookup yields CDR1 KGHDR and CDR2 SFDVKD. The CDR3, as DNA: TGTGCCACCAGTGATTTGACTTGGACTAGCGGAAAGTACTTC. Translation: CATSDLTWTSGKYF.

This chain links TRBV9 with TRBJ2-7; 8 nucleotides match TRBD2. Looked up from germline, CDR1 is SGDLS and CDR2 is YYNGEE. The J segment lost 7 bases and the V segment lost 4 bases, leaving 10 bases of the junction unmatched. CDR3 length equals 14 residues. CDR3 nucleotides: TGTGCCAGCAGCCTTGGCGGACTAGCTGATGAGCAGTACTTC. Translated, it gives CASSLGGLADEQYF.

Notes on this clonotype: At one end, the junction sequence differs from germline, possibly due to a read error. The chain has TRBV7-9 and TRBJ2-5, with TRBD2 matching over 8 bases. This CDR3 is built from 16 residues. The germline V gene encodes CDR1 SEHNR and CDR2 FQNEAQ (reference sequence). CDR3 loop: CASRFPPTSGKETQYF. CDR3 DNA: TGTGCCAGCCGCTTCCCCCCAACTAGCGGCAAAGAGACCCAGTACTTC.

The genes are TRBV12-3 or TRBV12-4 and TRBJ2-3; D is unclear. CDR3 length: 12 residues. V lost 6 bases to trimming and J lost 9 bases, with 13 bases between them. CDR3: CASSHYLGTQYF. The CDR3 nucleotides read TGTGCCAGCAGCCACTATCTGGGGACGCAGTATTTT.

The chain joins TRBV7-9 to TRBJ2-7; the match to TRBD2 covers 7 bases. CDR1 is SEHNR, CDR2 FQNEAQ, per germline (reference sequence). Losses at the gene ends were 3 bases for V and 1 base for J; bases not matched to a gene: 3. The length of the CDR3 is 14 residues. DNA for the CDR3: TGTGCCAGCAGCTTGGGGGAGGGGTCCTACGAGCAGTACTTC. Amino acid sequence: CASSLGEGSYEQYF.

The rearrangement uses TRBV13 and TRBJ2-3; the match to TRBD2 covers 9 bases. Germline CDR1 and CDR2: PRHDT and FYEKMQ (reference sequence). The ends lost 5 bases at V and 8 bases at J; junction bases unmatched: 5. The CDR3 runs 13 residues. CDR3 DNA: TGTGCCAGCAGCGACCTAGCGGGGTCTACGCAGTATTTT. This codes for CASSDLAGSTQYF.

V is TRBV20-1 and J is TRBJ2-2; D gene unclear. The CDR3 totals 11 residues. The germline gives CDR1 DFQATT, CDR2 SNEGSKA (reference sequence). Trimming cost V 3 bases and J 6 bases, with 5 bases left between them. The CDR3 DNA is TGCAGTGCTAGTTTGTCCGGGGAGCTGTTTTTT. Its translation is CSASLSGELFF.

The gene calls are TRBV5-6 and TRBJ2-7, with no clear D. Germline loops: CDR1 SGHDT, CDR2 YYEEEE. Trimming left V 0 bases short and J 5 bases short, with 15 bases between. The CDR3 has 15 residues. CDR3 protein: CASSLGRQASNEQYF. The CDR3 bases are TGTGCCAGCAGCTTGGGTCGGCAGGCGTCAAACGAGCAGTACTTC.

This chain joins TRBV6-1 and TRBJ1-1; D is unclear. This CDR3 has 16 residues. With 6 bases removed from V and 0 bases from J, the gap between germline ends came to 17 bases. Germline values: CDR1 MNHNS, CDR2 SASEGT. The CDR3 bases are TGTGCCAGCAGGCCCCAATGGTCTGTGATGAACACTGAAGCTTTCTTT. It specifies CASRPQWSVMNTEAFF.

On this clonotype itself: Germline is not matched at one junction end, which may reflect a read error. The chain joins TRBV5-1 to TRBJ1-1; D not certain. In germline, CDR1 is SGHRS, CDR2 YFSETQ. CDR3 size: 16 residues. CDR3 loop: CASSLGPAGLNTEAFF. The DNA for the CDR3 is TGCGCCAGCAGCTTGGGGCCAGCGGGCCTGAACACTGAGGCTTTCTTT.

This clonotype has more than one count but fewer than ten. This rearrangement joins TRBV15 to TRBJ2-5; D not certain. Trimming stripped 6 bases from V and 0 bases from J, with 5 bases between. Germline V gives CDR1 LNHNV, CDR2 YYDKDF (reference sequence). The CDR3 is 12 residues long. For the CDR3, the DNA is TGTGCCACCAGTCGGGACCAAGAGACCCAGTACTTC. Its protein product is CATSRDQETQYF.

This rearrangement joins TRBV7-9 to TRBJ1-5; no reliable D call. The V gene's germline CDR1 is SEHNR and CDR2 FQNEAQ (reference sequence). This CDR3 spans 12 amino acids. Between the trimmed V and J ends, which lost 2 bases and 5 bases, there was a span of 4 bases. The CDR3 protein is CASSLPDQPQHF. CDR3 nucleotide sequence: TGTGCCAGCAGCTTACCCGATCAGCCCCAGCATTTT.

This sequence joins TRBV5-1 and TRBJ2-2; D may be TRBD2 (5 bases). CDR1 and CDR2 from the germline V gene are SGHRS and YFSETQ. This CDR3 is built from 14 residues. With 4 bases removed from V and 6 bases from J, the gap between germline ends came to 13 bases. The chain's CDR3 is CASSVVREAGELFF. CDR3 in DNA: TGCGCCAGCAGCGTCGTTCGGGAAGCCGGGGAGCTGTTTTTT.

V and J are TRBV6-4 and TRBJ2-1, with D tentatively TRBD1 or TRBD2 (5 bases each). The germline gives CDR1 MRHNA, CDR2 SNTAGT. The V end was cut by 6 bases, the J end by 3 bases, with 15 bases between. The CDR3 extends over 15 amino acids. CDR3 DNA: TGTGCCAGCAGCCACAGGCCTAGCAGCTACAATGAGCAGTTCTTC. This encodes CASSHRPSSYNEQFF.

The chain joins TRBV2 to TRBJ2-2; 9 nucleotides line up with TRBD1. This CDR3 is 15 amino acids long. V dropped 6 bases and J dropped 4; count of bases not matched to a gene: 6. The germline gives CDR1 SNHLY, CDR2 FYNNEI. The CDR3 DNA follows: TGTGCCAGCAGCGGACAGGGGTTAGTCACCGGGGAGCTGTTTTTT. Its protein is CASSGQGLVTGELFF.

Notes on this clonotype: Sequence at one end of the junction differs from germline and may be a read error. The rearrangement uses TRBV7-3 and TRBJ2-1, with D unresolved. The CDR3 length is 9 residues. Germline V lookup: CDR1 SGHTA, CDR2 FQGTGA. The CDR3 loop is CASSSTTAF. As DNA, the CDR3 is TGTGCCAGCAGCTCCACAACGGCCTTC.

The chain combines TRBV6-6 with TRBJ1-4, with a possible D match to TRBD1 (6 bases). Germline assignment: CDR1 MNHNY and CDR2 SVGAGI (reference sequence). The CDR3 runs to 12 residues. Trimming pared 5 bases from V and 15 bases from J, leaving 16 bases between. The CDR3 bases are TGTGCCAGCAGTCCCACCAGGGGTCAATTGTTTTTT. Its translation is CASSPTRGQLFF.

This chain connects TRBV20-1 to TRBJ2-5; 8 nucleotides line up with TRBD2. This CDR3 is 12 amino acids long. In germline, CDR1 is DFQATT, CDR2 SNEGSKA (reference sequence). V was clipped by 6 bases and J by 5 bases; unmatched bases: 5. CDR3 amino acids: CSATGGYETQYF. The CDR3 region has the DNA TGCAGTGCCACGGGGGGGTATGAGACCCAGTACTTC.

The chain links TRBV11-2 to TRBJ1-6; D is possibly TRBD1 (6 bases). Between the trimmed V and J ends, which lost 5 bases and 11 bases, there was a span of 16 bases. The length of the CDR3 is 14 residues. Germline CDR1 is SGHAT and CDR2 is FQNNGV. CDR3 DNA: TGTGCCAGCAGCCCGGGGGGGGCAACTACACCCCTCCACTTT. Translation gives CASSPGGATTPLHF.

The chain's CDR3 is CASSNAGGYGYTF. The CDR3 DNA reads TGTGCCAGCAGCAATGCAGGGGGCTATGGCTACACCTTC. The V gene is TRBV2, the J gene TRBJ1-2; 7 bases are a match to TRBD1. V lost 6 bases to trimming and J lost 4 bases; unmatched junction nucleotides: 5. Germline V gene lookup returns CDR1 SNHLY and CDR2 FYNNEI. This CDR3 is 13 amino acids long.

V is TRBV12-3 or TRBV12-4 and J is TRBJ2-1; D ambiguous. This CDR3 region has 13 residues. The V end was cut by 7 bases, the J end by 0 bases, with 7 bases between. The CDR3 DNA is TGTGCCAGCATGCCGAGCTCCTACAATGAGCAGTTCTTC. Translation gives CASMPSSYNEQFF.